Each of the 15 T cell receptor beta chains below was sequenced from the same sample in a study of metastatic and nonmetastatic thyroid tumors (dated by TCRdb to 2020 to 2021). No patient had received any treatment before thyroid surgery. Library construction relied on PCR. The data were produced on an Illumina HiSeq 4000. Using fastp at Q25 and MiXCR, TCRdb reprocessed the public reads and kept productive beta chains. The sample table shows 13,000 or so clones, and around 25% are seen once. Approximately 12% of the sample is taken by the ten largest. The specimen sequenced was adjacent normal tissue. The receptor source for this set is a female donor with papillary thyroid cancer or a benign thyroid nodule (not recorded which). Some clones in this sample may be carry-over from other donors' samples.

The rearrangement links TRBV5-4 to TRBJ2-1, with 11 bases identical to TRBD2. The CDR3 is 13 amino acids. Germline V gives CDR1 SGHNT, CDR2 YYREEE (reference sequence). The CDR3, as DNA: TGTGCGCCCGGGACTAGCGGCCCTGGTGAGCAGTTCTTC. It codes for CAPGTSGPGEQFF.

This clone counts as medium-sized. The identical CDR3 is also encoded by other nucleotide sequences in the sample. The J gene is TRBJ1-1, the V gene TRBV15; no clear D gene. V lost 0 bases, J lost 4 bases, and 12 bases lay in between. CDR1 is LNHNV and CDR2 is YYDKDF in the germline V gene (reference sequence). The CDR3 is 15 amino acids. DNA of the CDR3: TGTGCCACCAGCAGAGAACGGGTCAGTACCACTGAAGCTTTCTTT. This sequence encodes CATSRERVSTTEAFF.

With respect to this clone: The junction departs from the called germline gene at one end, perhaps through a read error. The chain joins TRBV3-1 to TRBJ2-7; D is possibly TRBD1 or TRBD2 (5 bases each). The germline V gene encodes CDR1 LGHDT and CDR2 YNNKEL (reference sequence). This CDR3 comprises 16 residues. CDR3 bases: TGTGCCAACAGCTCGACAGTACTAGGTATTTCCTACGAGCAGTACTTC. Translation gives CANSSTVLGISYEQYF.

The CDR3 here is CASRADPSSYNEQFF. The DNA for the CDR3 is TGTGCCAGCAGAGCTGACCCCAGTTCCTACAATGAGCAGTTCTTC. The chain couples TRBV6-1 to TRBJ2-1; D is unresolved. This CDR3 comprises 15 residues. Germline V gives CDR1 MNHNS, CDR2 SASEGT. Trimming removed 6 bases at V and 1 base at J, with 13 bases between.

Of note for this clone: Sequence at one end of the junction differs from germline and may be a read error. This rearrangement joins TRBV3-1 to TRBJ2-7; TRBD1 matches 11 bases. This CDR3 contains 14 residues. CDR1 is LGHDT and CDR2 is YNNKEL in the germline V gene (reference sequence). CDR3 bases: TGTGCCATCAGCCAGGGACAGGGGGCCTACGAGCAGTACTTC. It codes for CAISQGQGAYEQYF.

The table lists this clone with a few counts. The CDR3: CASSYPRDVVFNTGELFF. The CDR3 nucleotides are TGTGCCAGCAGTTACCCTCGTGACGTCGTATTCAACACCGGGGAGCTGTTTTTT. V gene TRBV6-2 or TRBV6-3 combines with J gene TRBJ2-2; D gene unclear. Germline loops: CDR1 MNHEY, CDR2 SVGEGT. Trimming removed 2 bases from V and 2 bases from J, with 18 bases in between. The CDR3 is made up of 18 amino acids.

This clone was counted a few times. The CDR3 here is CANPESRGQYEQYV. CDR3 DNA sequence: TGTGCCAACCCTGAATCTAGGGGGCAATACGAGCAGTACGTC. The chain carries TRBV6-4 and TRBJ2-7; TRBD1 agrees at 7 bases. CDR3 length: 14 residues. The V segment lost 10 bases and the J segment 4 bases; nucleotides outside the gene matches: 13. Germline V gene sequence: CDR1 MRHNA, CDR2 SNTAGT.

This chain uses TRBV20-1 with TRBJ1-1; D gene uncertain. Germline V gene lookup returns CDR1 DFQATT and CDR2 SNEGSKA (reference sequence). Trimming took 3 bases from V and 7 from J, leaving 9 bases between them. The CDR3 extends over 11 amino acids. CDR3 coding DNA: TGCAGTGCTAGCCCCCGGGTTGAAGCTTTCTTT. Encoded protein: CSASPRVEAFF.

The J gene is TRBJ1-4, the V gene TRBV2; unclear D gene. Per germline, CDR1 SNHLY and CDR2 FYNNEI. The CDR3 consists of 15 residues. Trimming shortened V by 11 bases and J by 3 bases, and 19 bases separated the two germline ends. As DNA, the CDR3 is TGTGCCTGCGGAGAAACAGTACAGCCTAATGAAAAACTGTTTTTT. The encoded protein is CACGETVQPNEKLFF.

This clone turned up a few times. J is TRBJ2-1 and V is TRBV11-1; 11 bases match TRBD2. Germline CDR1 and CDR2: SGHAT and FQDESV (reference sequence). Trimming took 0 bases from V and 2 from J; bases not matched to a gene: 9. This CDR3 spans 19 amino acids. CDR3 sequence reads: CASSLARGSGGAAYNEQFF. DNA for the CDR3: TGTGCCAGCAGCTTAGCGAGGGGTAGCGGGGGGGCGGCCTACAATGAGCAGTTCTTC.

This clone was seen repeatedly, ten times or more. V usage is TRBV18 and J usage is TRBJ2-3; D not resolved. CDR3 length: 14 amino acids. Per germline, CDR1 KGHSH and CDR2 LQKENI. V shed 2 bases and J shed 4 bases, with 10 bases lying between them. CDR3 DNA: TGTGCCAGCTCACCAGGGTCATTAGCAGATACGCAGTATTTT. This sequence encodes CASSPGSLADTQYF.

The rearrangement joins TRBV28 to TRBJ1-5; 8 positions match TRBD1. CDR3 length: 14 amino acids. Per the germline V gene, CDR1 is MDHEN and CDR2 is SYDVKM. Trimming at V came to 5 bases and at J to 6 bases, leaving 6 bases not matched to a gene. The DNA of the CDR3 is TGTGCCAGCAGTATCGACAGGGGAAGTCAGCCCCAGCATTTT. This codes for CASSIDRGSQPQHF.

This clone has just a few counts. V is TRBV20-1 and J is TRBJ2-7; 10 bases fit TRBD2. V was clipped by 3 bases and J by 2 bases; unmatched bases: 7. Germline V lookup: CDR1 DFQATT, CDR2 SNEGSKA (reference sequence). The CDR3 runs 15 residues. The CDR3 loop reads CSARGSSGRTYEQYF. The CDR3 DNA sequence: TGCAGTGCTAGGGGTTCTAGCGGGAGAACCTACGAGCAGTACTTC.

For this clone: Relative to the germline gene, one junction end is altered; a read error may explain this. The rearrangement uses TRBV20-1 and TRBJ2-7; no firm D call. The germline CDR1 and CDR2 sequences are DFQATT and SNEGSKA (reference sequence). The CDR3 is 11 residues long. The CDR3 here is CSAVVLDEQNF. For the CDR3, the DNA is TGCAGTGCGGTGGTTCTTGACGAGCAGAACTTC.

This clone was seen at least ten times. The chain recombines TRBV5-1 with TRBJ2-3; 9 nucleotides agree with TRBD2. Germline V gives CDR1 SGHRS, CDR2 YFSETQ. The CDR3 covers 15 residues. V shed 4 bases, J shed 0 bases, and the junction held 3 bases outside the gene matches. The CDR3 spells CASSRLAESTDTQYF. CDR3 nucleotides: TGCGCCAGCAGCCGACTAGCGGAGAGCACAGATACGCAGTATTTT.